Presented here are 7 T cell receptor beta chains from one specimen sequenced in a study of blood T cells in healthy people across ages. Together with a sample-barcoded 5' primer, a J-beta primer mix was included in a second PCR lasting roughly 6 to 12 cycles. TCRdb redid the calling of the 5' RACE reads with MiXCR, one entry per CDR3 protein. There are more than 650,000 distinct CDR3 sequences in the sample; about 24% occur only once, and 22% lies in the top ten. The sequencing sample was made of blood. The receptors come from a man aged 70-80 years in good health.

V and J are TRBV29-1 and TRBJ1-2; maybe TRBD1 (5 bases). This CDR3 is built from 13 residues. Trimming shortened V by 6 bases and J by 5 bases, and 16 bases separated the two germline ends. Germline V gives CDR1 SQVTM, CDR2 ANQGSEA. The CDR3: CSVSAGEQYGYTF. In DNA, the CDR3 is TGCAGCGTCTCCGCGGGGGAGCAATATGGCTACACCTTC.

J is TRBJ2-5 and V is TRBV12-3 or TRBV12-4, with 9 bases matching TRBD2. V lost 6 bases, J lost 1 base, and 9 bases stayed unmatched. This CDR3 region has 16 residues. Here the CDR3 reads CASSPRRGGGQETQYF. The CDR3 bases are TGTGCCAGCAGCCCGCGGCGGGGGGGTGGCCAAGAGACCCAGTACTTC.

This clonotype has just a few counts. The CDR3 carries no conserved terminal phenylalanine or tryptophan, so it likely arises from a read error. The J gene is TRBJ1-5, the V gene TRBV5-1; D gene uncertain. Between the trimmed V and J ends, which lost 5 bases and 2 bases, there was a span of 11 bases. The germline V gene encodes CDR1 SGHRS and CDR2 YFSETQ. CDR3 length equals 14 residues. The CDR3 DNA is TGCGCCAGCAGTCCCGGGGAGCGCAATCAGCCCCAGCATCTT. Amino acids: CASSPGERNQPQHL.

A few counts support this clonotype. The genes are TRBV25-1 and TRBJ1-4; 7 nucleotides align to TRBD1. V shed 6 bases and J 3 bases; nucleotides not matched to a gene: 13. Per the germline V gene, CDR1 is MGHDK and CDR2 is SYGVNS. The CDR3 loop spans 17 amino acids. CDR3 loop: CASSSRRTTGPNEKLFF. Written as DNA, the CDR3 is TGTGCCAGCAGCTCCCGGCGGACGACAGGGCCTAATGAAAAACTGTTTTTT. Looking up the rest from reference TRBV25-1 and TRBJ1-4 gives the full variable domain: EADIYQTPRYLVIGTGKKITLECSQTMGHDKMYWYQQDPGMELHLIHYSYGVNSTEKGDLSSESTVSRIRTEHFPLTLESARPSHTSQYLCASSSRRTTGPNEKLFFGSGTQLSVL.

The rearrangement joins TRBV20-1 to TRBJ1-2; TRBD1 aligns across 7 bases. CDR3 length: 13 amino acids. Trimming at V came to 5 bases and at J to 4 bases, leaving 7 bases not matched to a gene. The germline V gene has CDR1 DFQATT and CDR2 SNEGSKA (reference sequence). CDR3 residues: CSAARQGSYGYTF. In DNA, the CDR3 is TGCAGTGCTGCGCGACAGGGAAGCTATGGCTACACCTTC.

The chain combines TRBV5-1 with TRBJ1-1, with TRBD1 as a possible D gene (6 bases). This CDR3 spans 13 amino acids. Germline V gene lookup returns CDR1 SGHRS and CDR2 YFSETQ. The germline V and J ends were trimmed by 4 bases and 4 bases, with 11 bases remaining between them. CDR3 sequence reads: CASSIEQGTEAFF. The CDR3 region has the DNA TGCGCCAGCAGCATCGAACAGGGCACTGAAGCTTTCTTT.

This chain uses TRBV5-1 with TRBJ1-4; D not resolved. Trimming took off 2 bases at V and 4 bases at J, with 9 bases between the two ends. Germline CDR1 reads SGHRS; CDR2 reads YFSETQ. The CDR3 contains 14 residues. The CDR3 DNA reads TGCGCCAGCAGCTTTCTAGGGAATAATGAAAAACTGTTTTTT. It is translated as CASSFLGNNEKLFF.